This T cell receptor beta chain comes out of a study of identical twins. This clonotype has at least ten counts. This CDR3 region has 16 residues. With 0 bases removed from V and 8 bases from J, the gap between germline ends came to 18 bases. The germline gives CDR1 ENHRY, CDR2 SYGVKD. One entry per CDR3 protein, called by TCRdb with MiXCR from the 5' RACE reads. The top ten clones hold approximately 2% of a sample with hundreds of thousands of distinct CDR3 sequences, 5.5% to 6.5% of them seen once. The chain is built from TRBV10-3 and TRBJ2-3; no definite D call. This TCR derives from a man between 18 and 29 years old in good health. The sample taken for sequencing was naive T cells sorted from blood. The CDR3, as DNA: TGTGCCATCAGTGAGTCGGGCAGATCTCAATCGGGTACGCAGTATTTT. Protein sequence: CAISESGRSQSGTQYF.